This T cell receptor beta chain came from a study of early T cells in non-severe SARS-CoV-2 infection. Study as a whole: Unsorted whole-blood RNA was sequenced in bulk, leaving chains unpaired.

Study-wide points: CD4 and private specificities were missed by VDJdb matching, which favored anti-spike CD8 responses.

V was shortened by 3 bases and J by 9 bases, with 20 bases between the two germline ends. Germline-derived CDR1 and CDR2 are SGHTA and FQGNSA. This CDR3 has 15 amino acids. The TCR library protocol attached unique molecular identifiers to the individual cDNA molecules. A single record per CDR3 protein comes from TCRdb applying MiXCR to the 5' RACE reads. The sample carries tens of thousands of distinct CDR3 sequences, 5% recorded once. Many counts were recorded for this clonotype. What it recognizes is unknown. The specimen was whole blood. This sequence joins TRBV7-2 and TRBJ1-2, with D uncertain. The receptor was isolated from an adult who was a healthcare worker with PCR-confirmed SARS-CoV-2 infection or an uninfected control (not recorded which). In DNA form, the CDR3 reads TGTGCCAGCAGCTTGATGACACCCGCCACTATTCGCTACACCTTC. It codes for CASSLMTPATIRYTF.